The present T cell receptor beta chain was sequenced within a study of long-term antiretroviral therapy in people with HIV. Concerning this clone: Antigen: not known.

Overall study results and limits: Controls showed broader CDR3 length ranges than did the HIV repertoires.

The authors ran the immunoSEQ assay, v3.0, at survey level. Researchers set sequencing to target about 35,000-55,000 T-cell genomes per sample. Some clones are missing from TCRdb's copy, which holds only in-frame ones; the method was immunoSEQ multiplex PCR. The data hold roughly 30,000 clones, with 80% to 90% observed a single time. Trimming pared 4 bases from V and 1 base from J, leaving 18 bases between. The CDR3 totals 16 residues. CDR1 is SGDLS, CDR2 YYNGEE, per germline. The chain carries TRBV9 and TRBJ2-7; a possible D gene is TRBD1 (6 bases). The origin of this receptor is a man between 18 and 29 years old with HIV. The starting material was unsorted PBMCs, obtained 0.8 years before starting antiretroviral therapy. CDR3 in amino acids: CASSPEGQGTSYEQYF. The CDR3 coding sequence is TGTGCCAGCAGCCCCGAAGGGCAGGGGACGTCCTACGAGCAGTACTTC.